This T cell receptor (beta chain) came from a study of blood T cell repertoires in COVID-19. Details on this clone: Other DNA variants within this sample encode the same CDR3.

Original processing methods: How many nucleated cells were present was estimated from reference gene primer amplification. Here immunoSEQ multiplex PCR was the method, and the copy in TCRdb shows in-frame clones only, minus some. That table is the source of V, J and clone size, and D and trimming were worked out from the DNA. Of fewer than 300,000 clones in the sample, about 86% were seen once. V lost 6 bases and J 6 bases, leaving 14 bases between the germline ends. Germline-derived CDR1 and CDR2 are SEHNR and FQNEAQ (reference sequence). The CDR3 consists of 13 residues. The clonotype was recovered from a woman in her 30s with COVID-19, enrolled during active disease. This chain connects TRBV7-9 to TRBJ1-2; tentative D call: TRBD1 (5 bases). Source material: peripheral blood. The CDR3: CASSLEGEDGYTF. In DNA form, the CDR3 reads TGTGCCAGCAGTTTGGAAGGGGAGGATGGCTACACCTTC.